This entry features one T cell receptor (beta chain) sequence. Profiled with immunoSEQ multiplex PCR; TCRdb holds only in-frame clones, not every one. The sample includes 130,000 or so clones, around 93% of them seen just once. The data stem from a study of T cell responses to AZD1222 COVID-19 vaccine. The CDR3 covers 13 residues. Trimming left V 5 bases short and J 2 bases short, with 10 bases between. Germline CDR1 reads SGDLS; CDR2 reads YYNGEE. The TCR sequence derives from an adult in good health. Sequenced material: peripheral blood, taken on day 0 of AZD1222 vaccination. The rearrangement uses TRBV9 and TRBJ1-2, with a tentative D call TRBD1 (5 bases). This CDR3 is CASSAGANYGYTF. CDR3 nucleotide sequence: TGTGCCAGCAGTGCCGGGGCGAACTATGGCTACACCTTC.